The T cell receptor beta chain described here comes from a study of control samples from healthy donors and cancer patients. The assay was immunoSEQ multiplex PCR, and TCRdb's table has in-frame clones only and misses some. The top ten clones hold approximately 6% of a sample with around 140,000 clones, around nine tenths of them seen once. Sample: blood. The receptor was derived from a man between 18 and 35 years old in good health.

The CDR3 bases are TGTGCCAGCAGCCCAGGTGTGAGCTCCTACAATGAGCAGTTCTTC. It codes for CASSPGVSSYNEQFF. The chain joins TRBV7-6 to TRBJ2-1, with D unclear. This CDR3 is built from 15 residues. CDR1 and CDR2 from the germline V gene are SGHVS and FNYEAQ. Trimming stripped 5 bases from V and 0 bases from J, with 11 bases between. Full variable domain (outside the CDR3, taken from reference TRBV7-6 and TRBJ2-1): GAGVSQSPRYKVTKRGQDVALRCDPISGHVSLYWYRQALGQGPEFLTYFNYEAQQDKSGLPNDRFSAERPEGSISTLTIQRTEQRDSAMYRCASSPGVSSYNEQFFGPGTRLTVL.